A single sample gave rise to the 28 T cell receptor beta chains below, sequenced in a study of blood T cell repertoires in COVID-19. Sequenced by immunoSEQ multiplex PCR; TCRdb stores in-frame clones only, minus some. The table shows roughly 310,000 clones, with roughly nine tenths occurring only once. Sequencing was performed on peripheral blood. These TCRs come from a woman in her twenties or thirties with COVID-19, enrolled during active disease.

The chain employs TRBV9 and TRBJ2-3; 8 bases map to TRBD2. Per the germline V gene, CDR1 is SGDLS and CDR2 is YYNGEE. The CDR3 length is 14 residues. V lost 0 bases and J lost 4; bases outside the gene matches: 1. CDR3 DNA: TGTGCCAGCAGCGTAGTCGGGAGGGCAGATACGCAGTATTTT. Translation: CASSVVGRADTQYF.

The chain couples TRBV5-5 to TRBJ2-1; the match to TRBD2 covers 10 bases. CDR1 SGHKS and CDR2 YYEKEE come from the germline V gene (reference sequence). J lost 2 bases, V lost 5 bases, and 4 bases had no gene match. This CDR3 is 15 amino acids long. As DNA, the CDR3 is TGTGCCAGCAGGCTAGCGGGAGATGCCTACAATGAGCAGTTCTTC. Residues: CASRLAGDAYNEQFF.

This sequence joins TRBV7-8 and TRBJ1-3; D remains unclear. The CDR3 loop spans 14 amino acids. V was trimmed by 2 bases and J by 4 bases, leaving 9 bases between them. CDR1 and CDR2 from the germline V gene are SGHVS and FQNEAQ. CDR3 protein: CASSLTGLGNTIYF. The DNA of the CDR3 is TGTGCCAGCAGCTTAACGGGTCTGGGAAACACCATATATTTT.

The rearrangement joins TRBV6-5 to TRBJ1-2, with D possibly TRBD1 on 6 matching bases. From germline, CDR1 is MNHEY and CDR2 SVGAGI. Trimming removed 6 bases at V and 3 bases at J, with 17 bases between. CDR3 length: 15 residues. DNA for the CDR3: TGTGCCAGCAGGGGGCGGTGGGGGCGCGACTATGGCTACACCTTC. The encoded protein is CASRGRWGRDYGYTF.

The rearrangement links TRBV10-3 to TRBJ2-3, with TRBD2 identical over 10 bases. Trimming took 8 bases from V and 3 from J; bases not matched to a gene: 11. The CDR3 is made up of 16 amino acids. Germline V gene lookup returns CDR1 ENHRY and CDR2 SYGVKD. CDR3 sequence (DNA): TGTGCCATCCCCCTAGCGGGAGCTAGGGCGACAGATACGCAGTATTTT. Translating gives CAIPLAGARATDTQYF.

The genes are TRBV7-9 and TRBJ1-4; D gene uncertain. Germline CDR1 SEHNR, CDR2 FQNEAQ (reference sequence). This CDR3 is built from 16 residues. V was cut by 2 bases and J by 0 bases, with 10 bases left in between. CDR3 sequence: CASSLISFSTNEKLFF. The DNA of the CDR3 is TGTGCCAGCAGCTTAATTTCTTTCTCAACTAATGAAAAACTGTTTTTT.

The gene calls are TRBV5-1 and TRBJ1-2; D gene ambiguous. The CDR3 is 15 residues long. The germline V and J ends were trimmed by 0 bases and 0 bases, with 9 bases remaining between them. Germline-derived CDR1 and CDR2 are SGHRS and YFSETQ. The CDR3 DNA sequence: TGCGCCAGCAGCTTGGAGCGCAGTTCTAACTATGGCTACACCTTC. This sequence encodes CASSLERSSNYGYTF.

The chain is built from TRBV18 and TRBJ2-1, with D perhaps matching TRBD1 (6 bases). V was cut by 3 bases and J by 7 bases, with 16 bases left in between. Germline CDR1 KGHSH, CDR2 LQKENI. This CDR3 contains 15 residues. The DNA for the CDR3 is TGTGCCAGCTCACCCTCACAGGGCGCTTATAATGAGCAGTTCTTC. This encodes CASSPSQGAYNEQFF.

The rearrangement links TRBV19 to TRBJ2-1; D possibly corresponds to TRBD2 (6 bases). This CDR3 region has 14 residues. The germline V gene has CDR1 LNHDA and CDR2 SQIVND (reference sequence). V was cut by 6 bases and J by 10 bases, with 19 bases left in between. The DNA for the CDR3 is TGTGCCAGTAGCGAGGGGCGGGGCTATTGGGAGCAGTTCTTC. Translating gives CASSEGRGYWEQFF.

The chain joins TRBV29-1 to TRBJ1-1; 8 bases align to TRBD1. The trim removed 2 bases at V and 6 bases at J, leaving 17 bases unmatched. Germline V gene sequence: CDR1 SQVTM, CDR2 ANQGSEA. The length of the CDR3 is 17 residues. As DNA, the CDR3 is TGCAGCGTTGAAACCCGGACAGGGTCGGGATTGGTTGCTGAAGCTTTCTTT. It specifies CSVETRTGSGLVAEAFF.

The chain couples TRBV27 to TRBJ2-7; TRBD2 matches 11 bases. After removal of 6 bases from V and 0 bases from J, the junction contained 10 bases not matched to a gene. This CDR3 is built from 17 residues. Germline CDR1 and CDR2: MNHEY and SMNVEV (reference sequence). For the CDR3, the DNA is TGTGCCAGCAGAGACCTAGCGGGAGGAGTCTTCTCCTACGAGCAGTACTTC. Translated: CASRDLAGGVFSYEQYF.

The chain is built from TRBV16 and TRBJ1-2; 7 nucleotides match TRBD1. Per the germline V gene, CDR1 is KGHSY and CDR2 is FQNENV. After removal of 3 bases from V and 8 bases from J, the junction contained 27 bases not matched to a gene. The CDR3 runs 20 residues. The CDR3 loop is CASSQLMGQMGTGGRWGYTF. The CDR3 DNA reads as TGTGCCAGCAGCCAGCTTATGGGACAGATGGGGACCGGAGGTCGGTGGGGCTACACCTTC. The full variable domain, completed using reference TRBV16 and TRBJ1-2, is GEEVAQTPKHLVRGEGQKAKLYCAPIKGHSYVFWYQQVLKNEFKFLISFQNENVFDETGMPKERFSAKCLPNSPCSLEIQATKLEDSAVYFCASSQLMGQMGTGGRWGYTFGSGTRLTVV.

V gene TRBV28 combines with J gene TRBJ2-5, with D possibly TRBD2 on 6 matching bases. Germline values: CDR1 MDHEN, CDR2 SYDVKM. V shed 9 bases and J shed 2 bases, with 13 bases lying between them. The CDR3 runs 13 residues. CDR3 coding DNA: TGTGCCAGTTTCACTAGCCCGCAAGAGACCCAGTACTTC. This sequence encodes CASFTSPQETQYF.

The chain uses TRBV7-2 and TRBJ1-4; no clear D. Looked up from germline, CDR1 is SGHTA and CDR2 is FQGNSA. The length of the CDR3 is 14 residues. V was trimmed by 5 bases and J by 3 bases, leaving 10 bases between them. The chain's CDR3 is CASSLRRSNEKLFF. CDR3 in DNA: TGTGCCAGCAGCCTAAGGCGGTCTAATGAAAAACTGTTTTTT.

The chain combines TRBV7-9 with TRBJ1-3; a possible D gene is TRBD1 (6 bases). Germline CDR1 SEHNR, CDR2 FQNEAQ (reference sequence). This CDR3 region has 17 residues. Trimming stripped 0 bases from V and 4 bases from J, with 16 bases between. The CDR3 region is CASSLARATGGGNTIYF. DNA of the CDR3: TGTGCCAGCAGCTTAGCGAGGGCGACAGGAGGAGGAAACACCATATATTTT.

This clone is a singleton in its sample. V gene TRBV28 combines with J gene TRBJ2-3, with 13 positions matching TRBD2. V shed 2 bases and J 0 bases; nucleotides not matched to a gene: 20. Germline loops: CDR1 MDHEN, CDR2 SYDVKM. This CDR3 has 23 residues. The CDR3 sequence: CASSLKFPGTSGTVLSSTDTQYF. The CDR3 DNA sequence: TGTGCCAGCAGTTTAAAATTCCCCGGGACTAGCGGGACGGTTTTGTCTAGCACAGATACGCAGTATTTT. Based on the CDR3 plus reference TRBV28 and TRBJ2-3, the full variable domain is DVKVTQSSRYLVKRTGEKVFLECVQDMDHENMFWYRQDPGLGLRLIYFSYDVKMKEKGDIPEGYSVSREKKERFSLILESASTNQTSMYLCASSLKFPGTSGTVLSSTDTQYFGPGTRLTVL.

The V and J genes are TRBV7-9 and TRBJ1-4, with TRBD1 identical over 8 bases. Germline trimming cut 5 bases from V and 5 bases from J; bases unmatched to any gene: 7. CDR1 is SEHNR and CDR2 is FQNEAQ in the germline V gene (reference sequence). CDR3 length equals 15 residues. The CDR3, as DNA: TGTGCCAGCAGCAGCGGACAGGGTGGCAATGAAAAACTGTTTTTT. It is translated as CASSSGQGGNEKLFF.

The chain carries TRBV10-2 and TRBJ2-5, with D perhaps matching TRBD1 (6 bases). V lost 4 bases to trimming and J lost 3 bases, with 9 bases between them. CDR1 WSHSY and CDR2 SAAADI come from the germline V gene. CDR3 length: 13 amino acids. The CDR3 reads CASSAGAKETQYF. CDR3 DNA: TGCGCCAGCAGTGCAGGGGCGAAAGAGACCCAGTACTTC.

V and J are TRBV9 and TRBJ2-1; tentatively, D is TRBD1 (6 bases). With 3 bases removed from V and 7 bases from J, the gap between germline ends came to 11 bases. The CDR3 covers 13 residues. Germline CDR1 is SGDLS and CDR2 is YYNGEE. The CDR3 is CASSARTVNEQFF. CDR3 DNA: TGTGCCAGCAGCGCCCGGACAGTGAATGAGCAGTTCTTC. The entire variable domain, with the rest obtained from reference TRBV9 and TRBJ2-1, is as follows: DSGVTQTPKHLITATGQRVTLRCSPRSGDLSVYWYQQSLDQGLQFLIQYYNGEERAKGNILERFSAQQFPDLHSELNLSSLELGDSALYFCASSARTVNEQFFGPGTRLTVL.

The chain couples TRBV7-2 to TRBJ2-7; D unresolved. The CDR3 is 14 residues long. Per germline, CDR1 SGHTA and CDR2 FQGNSA. Trimming took 1 base from V and 3 from J, leaving 10 bases between them. This CDR3 is CASSLEWASYEQYF. The DNA for the CDR3 is TGTGCCAGCAGCTTAGAATGGGCGAGCTACGAGCAGTACTTC.

The rearrangement links TRBV30 to TRBJ2-6; TRBD1 might be the D (6 bases). The V and J ends lost 4 bases and 0 bases respectively, with 19 bases between them. CDR3 length: 18 amino acids. CDR1 is GTSNPN and CDR2 is SVGIG in the germline V gene (reference sequence). This chain's CDR3 is CAWITRGSLNSGANVLTF. DNA for the CDR3: TGTGCCTGGATCACCAGGGGTTCTCTGAACTCTGGGGCCAACGTCCTGACTTTC.

The rearrangement uses TRBV11-2 and TRBJ1-2, with TRBD1 as a possible D gene (6 bases). Trimming removed 0 bases from V and 4 bases from J, with 9 bases in between. Looked up from germline, CDR1 is SGHAT and CDR2 is FQNNGV. This CDR3 region has 14 residues. CDR3 DNA sequence: TGTGCCAGCAGCTTAGATCAGGGGATCTATGGCTACACCTTC. Its protein product is CASSLDQGIYGYTF.

The CDR3 region is CASTDSLAFF. CDR3 nucleotide sequence: TGTGCCAGCACGGACAGCCTAGCTTTCTTT. The chain uses TRBV6-4 and TRBJ1-1; tentatively, D is TRBD1 (6 bases). Trimming removed 7 bases from V and 10 bases from J, with 10 bases in between. The V gene's germline CDR1 is MRHNA and CDR2 SNTAGT. The CDR3 is made up of 10 amino acids.

The chain couples TRBV10-2 to TRBJ2-2, with TRBD1 identical over 8 bases. CDR3 length: 16 residues. From germline, CDR1 is WSHSY and CDR2 SAAADI. The J segment lost 6 bases and the V segment lost 2 bases, leaving 8 bases of the junction unmatched. The CDR3 loop is CASSEAGQGGAGELFF. Written as DNA, the CDR3 is TGCGCCAGCAGTGAGGCAGGACAGGGCGGGGCCGGGGAGCTGTTTTTT.

The CDR3 loop reads CASSLTETEQFF. The DNA for the CDR3 is TGCGCCAGCAGCTTGACAGAAACTGAGCAGTTCTTC. V is TRBV5-1 and J is TRBJ2-1; D gene ambiguous. The V and J ends lost 1 base and 9 bases respectively, with 8 bases between them. The germline V gene encodes CDR1 SGHRS and CDR2 YFSETQ. CDR3 length: 12 residues.

The rearrangement uses TRBV29-1 and TRBJ2-1; the match to TRBD2 covers 7 bases. There are 14 residues in the CDR3. V was clipped by 4 bases and J by 3 bases; unmatched bases: 6. Germline lookup yields CDR1 SQVTM and CDR2 ANQGSEA. This CDR3 is CSVAGGLIYNEQFF. CDR3 sequence (DNA): TGCAGCGTTGCGGGGGGACTTATCTACAATGAGCAGTTCTTC.

CDR3: CASTRTGGSYEQYF. The CDR3 DNA sequence: TGTGCCAGCACCAGGACAGGGGGCTCCTACGAGCAGTACTTC. This chain uses TRBV11-2 with TRBJ2-7, with 10 bases identical to TRBD1. Germline V gives CDR1 SGHAT, CDR2 FQNNGV. This CDR3 spans 14 amino acids. The ends lost 7 bases at V and 0 bases at J; junction bases unmatched: 3. Variable domain in full (rest from reference TRBV11-2 and TRBJ2-7): EAGVAQSPRYKIIEKRQSVAFWCNPISGHATLYWYQQILGQGPKLLIQFQNNGVVDDSQLPKDRFSAERLKGVDSTLKIQPAKLEDSAVYLCASTRTGGSYEQYFGPGTRLTVT.

The rearrangement uses TRBV28 and TRBJ1-5, with D perhaps TRBD1 (5 bases). Germline lookup yields CDR1 MDHEN and CDR2 SYDVKM. Trimming shortened V by 7 bases and J by 8 bases, and 15 bases separated the two germline ends. The length of the CDR3 is 13 residues. The CDR3 here is CASNDSRLKPQHF. In DNA form, the CDR3 reads TGTGCCAGCAATGACAGTAGGTTGAAGCCCCAGCATTTT.